This T cell receptor (beta chain) comes out of a study of blood T cell repertoires in COVID-19. Turning to the study itself: Samples came from the United States, Italy and Spain, spanning acute and convalescent COVID-19. Sources were T cells, B-cell-depleted T cells, or PBMCs; the material itself was cDNA or gDNA.

Authors' processing steps: Reference gene primer amplification in the assay estimated nucleated cell counts. TCRdb's copy holds only in-frame clones and misses some; the assay was immunoSEQ multiplex PCR. V and J calls and clone size are given by that table; D and trimming were obtained from the DNA. The sample contains some 220,000 clones, around 82% of which appear only once. Germline V lookup: CDR1 LGHNT, CDR2 FRNRAP. With 5 bases removed from V and 0 bases from J, the gap between germline ends came to 14 bases. The CDR3 is 16 residues long. The clonotype originates from a human donor in a cohort sampled during active COVID-19. The sample comprised peripheral blood. This chain joins TRBV12-5 and TRBJ2-1; D may be TRBD2 (5 bases). The CDR3 is CASGLFSGSSYNEQFF. Here the CDR3 DNA reads TGTGCTAGTGGTCTGTTCTCTGGGAGCTCCTACAATGAGCAGTTCTTC.